This TCR beta chain is from a study of blood T cell repertoires in COVID-19. Study-wide background: COVID-19 samples collected from the United States, Italy and Spain covered acute and convalescent phases. Sources were T cells, B-cell-depleted T cells, or PBMCs; the material itself was cDNA or gDNA.

Germline V gives CDR1 LNHDA, CDR2 SQIVND (reference sequence). The CDR3 consists of 15 residues. Trimming shortened V by 6 bases and J by 1 base, and 12 bases separated the two germline ends. Authors' data handling: Amplification of reference gene primers provided the estimated nucleated cell counts. Profiling relied on immunoSEQ multiplex PCR, and the TCRdb table lists in-frame clones only, not all of them. The V and J calls and clone size were taken over from that table, and D and trimming were inferred from the DNA. The data contain 71,000 or so clones, around 87% of them singletons. Sequenced sample: peripheral blood. The sequence came from a man aged 50-59 years with active COVID-19. This rearrangement joins TRBV19 to TRBJ2-2, with a possible D match to TRBD1 (7 bases). The CDR3 DNA is TGTGCCAGTAGGGAGGGACAGCTGAACACCGGGGAGCTGTTTTTT. Amino acids: CASREGQLNTGELFF.